This T cell receptor (beta chain) comes out of a study of graft-versus-host responses after intestinal transplantation. Germline lookup yields CDR1 PRHDT and CDR2 FYEKMQ (reference sequence). This CDR3 contains 11 residues. Trimming stripped 1 base from V and 14 bases from J, with 11 bases between. The assay was immunoSEQ multiplex PCR, and TCRdb's table has in-frame clones only and misses some. The profile covers about 110,000 clones, with around 93% appearing a single time and roughly 0.5% taken by the ten largest. Remarks on this clone: Antigen: not known.

The chain links TRBV13 to TRBJ1-1; D is undetermined. The sample consisted of unstimulated CD8+ T cells sorted from spleen or lymph node cells, taken before intestinal transplant. This receptor was identified in a human donor who received an intestinal transplant. CDR3 in amino acids: CASSLAADIFF. CDR3 nucleotide sequence: TGTGCCAGCAGCTTAGCGGCAGATATCTTCTTT.